This passage covers 5 T cell receptor beta chains from one sample sequenced in a study of blood T cell repertoires in COVID-19. The assay was immunoSEQ multiplex PCR, and TCRdb's table has in-frame clones only and misses some. The table lists roughly 20,000 clones, 65% to 90% of them singletons. The specimen was peripheral blood. Source of these receptors: a human donor with active COVID-19. The donor label of this sample is uncertain.

The CDR3 spells CASSPAGTLNTGELFF. For the CDR3, the DNA is TGTGCCAGCAGCCCAGCCGGGACTCTGAACACCGGGGAGCTGTTTTTT. The chain joins TRBV3-1 (or the pseudogene TRBV3-2) to TRBJ2-2, with TRBD2 as a possible D gene (6 bases). The CDR3 runs 16 residues. Germline loops: CDR1 LGHDT, CDR2 YNNKEL (reference sequence). V was shortened by 4 bases and J by 1 base, with 13 bases between the two germline ends.

J is TRBJ2-1 and V is TRBV2, with D unresolved. Germline V gene data show CDR1 as SNHLY and CDR2 as FYNNEI. This CDR3 is 11 amino acids long. V lost 9 bases and J 5 bases, leaving 8 bases between the germline ends. The CDR3: CARRLHNEQFF. The CDR3, as DNA: TGTGCCAGGCGGTTACACAATGAGCAGTTCTTC.

In regard to this clone: One end of the junction is discordant with germline, which a read error may explain. The chain is built from TRBV7-7 and TRBJ2-7, with 9 positions matching TRBD2. This CDR3 has 15 residues. The germline V gene encodes CDR1 SSHAT and CDR2 FNYEAQ (reference sequence). CDR3 in DNA: TGTGCTAGCAGCGCCGGGACTAGCCCCCGCGACGAGCAGTACTTC. Protein sequence: CASSAGTSPRDEQYF.

V is TRBV5-1 and J is TRBJ1-4; 10 bases are a match to TRBD1. CDR1 and CDR2 (germline): SGHRS, YFSETQ. V was pared by 0 bases and J by 8 bases, with 7 bases of the junction left unmatched. This CDR3 comprises 16 residues. The CDR3 bases are TGCGCCAGCAGCTTGGGACAGGGGGCCTTGGGGGAAAAACTGTTTTTT. It is translated as CASSLGQGALGEKLFF. The variable domain in full, with the rest retrieved from reference TRBV5-1 and TRBJ1-4, is KAGVTQTPRYLIKTRGQQVTLSCSPISGHRSVSWYQQTPGQGLQFLFEYFSETQRNKGNFPGRFSGRQFSNSRSEMNVSTLELGDSALYLCASSLGQGALGEKLFFGSGTQLSVL.

The chain has TRBV7-9 and TRBJ2-7, with TRBD1 matching 9 bases. This CDR3 region has 15 residues. Germline lookup yields CDR1 SEHNR and CDR2 FQNEAQ (reference sequence). Trimming removed 2 bases from V and 5 bases from J; junction bases left unmatched: 7. The CDR3, as DNA: TGTGCCAGCAGCTTACCCGGGACAGGGTACAACGAGCAGTACTTC. Translation: CASSLPGTGYNEQYF.